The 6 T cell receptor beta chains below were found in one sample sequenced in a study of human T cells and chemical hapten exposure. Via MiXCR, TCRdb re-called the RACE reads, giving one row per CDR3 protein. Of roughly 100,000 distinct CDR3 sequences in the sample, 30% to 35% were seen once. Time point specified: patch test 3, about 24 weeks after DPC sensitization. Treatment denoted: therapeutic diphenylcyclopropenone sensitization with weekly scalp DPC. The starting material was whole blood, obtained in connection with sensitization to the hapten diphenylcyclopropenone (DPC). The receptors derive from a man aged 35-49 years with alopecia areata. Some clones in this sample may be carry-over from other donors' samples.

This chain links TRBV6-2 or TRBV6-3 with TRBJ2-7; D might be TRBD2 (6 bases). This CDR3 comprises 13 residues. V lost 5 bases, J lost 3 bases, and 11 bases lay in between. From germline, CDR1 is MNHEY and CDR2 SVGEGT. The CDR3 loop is CASSRRGYYEQYV. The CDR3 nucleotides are TGTGCCAGCAGTCGCCGGGGGTACTACGAGCAGTACGTC.

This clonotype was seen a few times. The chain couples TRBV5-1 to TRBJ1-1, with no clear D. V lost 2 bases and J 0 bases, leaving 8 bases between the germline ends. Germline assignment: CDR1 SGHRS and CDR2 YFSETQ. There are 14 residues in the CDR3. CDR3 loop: CASSFRGMNTEAFF. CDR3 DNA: TGCGCCAGCAGCTTCCGGGGAATGAACACTGAAGCTTTCTTT.

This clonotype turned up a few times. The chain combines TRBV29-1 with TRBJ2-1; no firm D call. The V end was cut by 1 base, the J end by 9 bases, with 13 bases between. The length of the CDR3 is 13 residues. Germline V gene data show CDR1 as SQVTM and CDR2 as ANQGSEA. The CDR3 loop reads CSVEGLSTAEQFF. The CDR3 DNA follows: TGCAGCGTTGAAGGGTTGTCTACCGCTGAGCAGTTCTTC.

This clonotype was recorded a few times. CDR3 in amino acids: CASRLAGELDTQYF. The CDR3 DNA is TGTGCCAGCCGACTAGCGGGAGAGTTAGATACGCAGTATTTT. The chain joins TRBV27 to TRBJ2-3, with 12 positions matching TRBD2. Germline-derived CDR1 and CDR2 are MNHEY and SMNVEV (reference sequence). This CDR3 spans 14 amino acids. With 8 bases clipped from V and 5 bases from J, the junction kept 5 bases outside the gene matches.

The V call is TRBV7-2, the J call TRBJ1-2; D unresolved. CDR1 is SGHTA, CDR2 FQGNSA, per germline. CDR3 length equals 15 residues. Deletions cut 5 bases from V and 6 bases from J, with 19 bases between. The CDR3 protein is CASSVQQPPKDGYTF. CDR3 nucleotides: TGTGCCAGCAGCGTCCAACAACCACCGAAAGATGGCTACACCTTC.

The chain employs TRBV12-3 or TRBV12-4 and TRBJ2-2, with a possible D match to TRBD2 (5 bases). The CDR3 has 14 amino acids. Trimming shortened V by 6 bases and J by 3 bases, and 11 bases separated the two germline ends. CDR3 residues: CASSLSVDTGELFF. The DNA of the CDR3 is TGTGCCAGCAGCCTTAGCGTGGACACCGGGGAGCTGTTTTTT.